What follows are 25 T cell receptor beta chains derived from one specimen sequenced in a study of cytomegalovirus exposure and HLA in healthy donors. Researchers ran the PCR with 60 Vbeta and 13 Jbeta primers. Clones were sequenced by immunoSEQ multiplex PCR, and TCRdb holds only the in-frame ones, with some missing. The data show 100,000 to 150,000 clones, 65% to 85% seen once. The sequenced sample consisted of PBMCs. The receptors shown here come from a man between 18 and 29 years old in good health and CMV-seropositive.

This clone was recorded once. The chain has TRBV27 and TRBJ2-7; TRBD1 matches at 12 bases. The germline V gene encodes CDR1 MNHEY and CDR2 SMNVEV (reference sequence). The CDR3 loop spans 17 amino acids. V was clipped by 5 bases and J by 9 bases; unmatched bases: 17. CDR3 in amino acids: CASSPPGQGAGMASQYF. CDR3 sequence (DNA): TGTGCCAGCAGTCCCCCGGGACAGGGGGCTGGGATGGCATCGCAGTACTTC.

This chain connects TRBV19 to TRBJ2-5; TRBD2 matches 10 bases. Judging by the DNA end, TRBJ2-7 fits better; the J call may be wrong. In germline, CDR1 is LNHDA, CDR2 SQIVND (reference sequence). The CDR3 runs 16 residues. The CDR3 spells CASSVTSGIGTYEQYF. In nucleotides, the CDR3 is TGTGCCAGTAGTGTTACTAGCGGGATTGGCACCTACGAGCAGTACTTC.

The rearrangement links TRBV19 to TRBJ2-1, with TRBD2 matching over 8 bases. The length of the CDR3 is 15 residues. The ends lost 2 bases at V and 6 bases at J; junction bases unmatched: 6. Germline assignment: CDR1 LNHDA and CDR2 SQIVND (reference sequence). The CDR3 coding sequence is TGTGCCAGTAGTATACGGGGGGGGCGAGGCAATGAGCAGTTCTTC. It is translated as CASSIRGGRGNEQFF.

The chain employs TRBV30 and TRBJ1-6, with TRBD1 matching 10 bases. This CDR3 region has 17 residues. The V segment lost 1 base and the J segment 4 bases; nucleotides outside the gene matches: 7. Germline V gene sequence: CDR1 GTSNPN, CDR2 SVGIG (reference sequence). The CDR3 protein is CAWSGSDRGPYNSPLHF. CDR3 DNA: TGTGCCTGGAGTGGGTCCGACAGGGGGCCATATAATTCACCCCTCCACTTT.

The V call is TRBV7-8, the J call TRBJ1-6, with D uncertain. V shed 3 bases and J shed 10 bases, with 10 bases lying between them. CDR1 is SGHVS and CDR2 is FQNEAQ in the germline V gene. The CDR3 runs 13 residues. The CDR3 loop is CASSFAGESPLHF. CDR3 nucleotide sequence: TGTGCCAGCAGCTTTGCCGGGGAATCACCCCTCCACTTT.

The chain employs TRBV10-2 and TRBJ1-1; D unclear. This CDR3 contains 14 residues. Deletions cut 3 bases from V and 4 bases from J, with 12 bases between. Germline V gene lookup returns CDR1 WSHSY and CDR2 SAAADI. CDR3 in amino acids: CASSESRGFTEAFF. Written as DNA, the CDR3 is TGCGCCAGCAGTGAATCAAGAGGGTTCACTGAAGCTTTCTTT.

This clone appeared a few times. The chain carries TRBV9 and TRBJ2-3; a weak D match, TRBD1 (6 bases). This CDR3 has 15 amino acids. Germline-derived CDR1 and CDR2 are SGDLS and YYNGEE. The germline V and J ends were trimmed by 3 bases and 6 bases, with 17 bases remaining between them. DNA of the CDR3: TGTGCCAGCAGCGCGGGGCCAGGGGAAGTTGATACGCAGTATTTT. Its protein product is CASSAGPGEVDTQYF.

The chain is built from TRBV5-4 and TRBJ2-1; 10 nucleotides line up with TRBD1. In germline, CDR1 is SGHNT, CDR2 YYREEE (reference sequence). V shed 3 bases, J shed 8 bases, and the junction held 11 bases outside the gene matches. CDR3 length equals 16 residues. CDR3: CASSWGSGTGEYEQFF. In nucleotides, the CDR3 is TGTGCCAGCAGCTGGGGTAGTGGGACAGGGGAATATGAGCAGTTCTTC.

The V gene is TRBV11-2, the J gene TRBJ1-1; 7 bases agree with TRBD1. CDR3 length equals 13 residues. V gave up 2 bases and J gave up 7 bases; unmatched junction bases: 4. From germline, CDR1 is SGHAT and CDR2 FQNNGV. The CDR3 sequence: CASSLITGDEAFF. For the CDR3, the DNA is TGTGCCAGCAGCTTAATTACAGGGGATGAAGCTTTCTTT.

The rearrangement links TRBV14 to TRBJ2-3, with 8 bases aligning to TRBD2. Germline V gene data show CDR1 as SGHDN and CDR2 as FVKESK. V was clipped by 4 bases and J by 4 bases; unmatched bases: 7. This CDR3 is built from 15 residues. CDR3 DNA sequence: TGTGCCAGCAGCCTTTTGCGGGGGGATGCAGATACGCAGTATTTT. This codes for CASSLLRGDADTQYF.

This chain connects TRBV25-1 to TRBJ1-1; no definite D call. Germline V gives CDR1 MGHDK, CDR2 SYGVNS. Trimming cost V 6 bases and J 3 bases, with 11 bases left between them. CDR3 length equals 13 residues. CDR3 loop: CASSWTVDTEAFF. As DNA, the CDR3 is TGTGCCAGCAGCTGGACTGTGGACACTGAAGCTTTCTTT.

The chain uses TRBV7-9 and TRBJ2-1, with D perhaps matching TRBD2 (5 bases). The CDR3 has 14 residues. The germline V and J ends were trimmed by 6 bases and 3 bases, with 12 bases remaining between them. The germline gives CDR1 SEHNR, CDR2 FQNEAQ (reference sequence). The CDR3 sequence: CASRKEGNYNEQFF. The CDR3 DNA follows: TGTGCCAGCAGGAAAGAGGGTAACTACAATGAGCAGTTCTTC.

V and J are TRBV9 and TRBJ1-2, with TRBD1 matching over 11 bases. The V gene end was trimmed by 3 bases and the J gene end by 8 bases; junction bases not matched to a gene: 6. The CDR3 loop spans 14 amino acids. Germline-derived CDR1 and CDR2 are SGDLS and YYNGEE. CDR3 protein: CASSAPGQGDGYTF. The CDR3, as DNA: TGTGCCAGCAGCGCCCCGGGACAGGGGGACGGCTACACCTTC.

V gene TRBV7-6 combines with J gene TRBJ2-1, with 11 nucleotides matching TRBD2. The V and J ends lost 4 bases and 7 bases, in that order; junction bases with no gene match: 9. Per germline, CDR1 SGHVS and CDR2 FNYEAQ. The CDR3 totals 16 residues. CDR3 sequence: CASSSRIAGGPNEQFF. The CDR3 DNA reads TGTGCCAGCAGCTCACGGATAGCGGGAGGGCCAAATGAGCAGTTCTTC.

The chain carries TRBV30 and TRBJ1-5; possible D gene TRBD1, 6 bases. The V and J ends lost 8 bases and 2 bases respectively, with 22 bases between them. The CDR3 consists of 16 residues. Germline V gene lookup returns CDR1 GTSNPN and CDR2 SVGIG (reference sequence). CDR3 residues: CAGSSGGGRGNQPQHF. For the CDR3, the DNA is TGTGCCGGATCCTCTGGGGGGGGGCGAGGCAATCAGCCCCAGCATTTT.

The chain joins TRBV19 to TRBJ2-5; possible D gene TRBD1, 5 bases. The CDR3 is made up of 14 amino acids. The germline V gene has CDR1 LNHDA and CDR2 SQIVND (reference sequence). V lost 9 bases to trimming and J lost 2 bases, with 16 bases between them. CDR3 bases: TGTGCCAGCGCCCCGGACGGACAACAAGAGACCCAGTACTTC. Its translation is CASAPDGQQETQYF.

The J gene is TRBJ1-6, the V gene TRBV19; D is undetermined. The CDR3 runs 17 residues. The V gene lost 1 base and the J gene lost 0 bases, with 10 bases spanning the gap. The germline CDR1 and CDR2 sequences are LNHDA and SQIVND (reference sequence). The CDR3 reads CASSIASGSSYNSPLHF. CDR3 DNA: TGTGCCAGTAGTATAGCCAGCGGATCCTCCTATAATTCACCCCTCCACTTT.

The V gene is TRBV15, the J gene TRBJ2-7, with a tentative D call TRBD1 (7 bases). This CDR3 has 13 residues. The germline V and J ends were trimmed by 5 bases and 7 bases, with 15 bases remaining between them. Germline V CDR1 and CDR2: LNHNV, YYDKDF (reference sequence). CDR3 residues: CATSQNRGGEQYF. CDR3 coding DNA: TGTGCCACCAGCCAGAACAGGGGAGGAGAGCAGTACTTC. The variable domain in full, completed from reference TRBV15 and TRBJ2-7, reads DAMVIQNPRYQVTQFGKPVTLSCSQTLNHNVMYWYQQKSSQAPKLLFHYYDKDFNNEADTPDNFQSRRPNTSFCFLDIRSPGLGDTAMYLCATSQNRGGEQYFGPGTRLTVT.

A remark on this clone: This CDR3 is also generated by other DNA sequences in the sample. The chain is built from TRBV2 and TRBJ1-5; 10 bases fit TRBD1. V dropped 6 bases and J dropped 5; count of bases not matched to a gene: 1. This CDR3 comprises 13 residues. Germline V gene lookup returns CDR1 SNHLY and CDR2 FYNNEI. CDR3 bases: TGTGCCAGCAGGGACAGGGGGGATCAGCCCCAGCATTTT. It is translated as CASRDRGDQPQHF. Full variable domain (missing parts from reference TRBV2 and TRBJ1-5): EPEVTQTPSHQVTQMGQEVILRCVPISNHLYFYWYRQILGQKVEFLVSFYNNEISEKSEIFDDQFSVERPDGSNFTLKIRSTKLEDSAMYFCASRDRGDQPQHFGDGTRLSIL.

The chain carries TRBV12-2 and TRBJ1-4; the D call TRBD1 from the table was never checked on the DNA. TRBV12-2 is a pseudogene locus. The CDR3 has 18 amino acids. CDR3 amino acids: CASRPTDRGPLTNEKLFF. DNA for the CDR3: TGTGCAAGTCGTCCCACGGACAGGGGGCCGCTGACTAATGAAAAACTGTTTTTT.

The genes are TRBV21-1 and TRBJ2-7; TRBD2 is taken as the D call from the table, unchecked against the DNA. TRBV21-1 is flagged as a pseudogene. The CDR3 sequence is 15 residues long. CDR3 sequence: CASSFGSRLYYEQYF. The CDR3, as DNA: TGTGCCAGCAGCTTCGGGAGTCGGCTATACTACGAGCAGTACTTC.

The chain combines TRBV27 with TRBJ2-5, with TRBD2 matching 8 bases. V was pared by 6 bases and J by 3 bases, with 9 bases of the junction left unmatched. The CDR3 consists of 15 residues. The germline V gene encodes CDR1 MNHEY and CDR2 SMNVEV (reference sequence). The CDR3 nucleotides read TGTGCCAGCAGCCGGGGGGGGGCGAGAAAAGAGACCCAGTACTTC. This codes for CASSRGGARKETQYF.

The chain employs TRBV4-3 and TRBJ2-1; 7 bases match TRBD2. The ends lost 3 bases at V and 12 bases at J; junction bases unmatched: 5. Germline V gene data show CDR1 as LGHNA and CDR2 as YSLEER. This CDR3 region has 12 residues. The CDR3 DNA is TGCGCCAGCAGCCAGGACCGGGAGGTGCAGTTCTTC. As protein: CASSQDREVQFF.

This clone was observed a handful of times. The chain carries TRBV10-3 and TRBJ2-7, with TRBD1 matching 7 bases. CDR3 length: 17 amino acids. Germline CDR1 is ENHRY and CDR2 is SYGVKD. Trimming took 3 bases from V and 3 from J; bases not matched to a gene: 14. In DNA, the CDR3 is TGTGCCATCAGTGACCGCGGTGACAGGGTCCAAGGCTACGAGCAGTACTTC. Protein product: CAISDRGDRVQGYEQYF.

V gene TRBV27 combines with J gene TRBJ1-5; D might be TRBD1 (6 bases). This CDR3 has 13 amino acids. Germline loops: CDR1 MNHEY, CDR2 SMNVEV (reference sequence). V dropped 8 bases and J dropped 9 bases, with 17 bases sitting between them. The CDR3 DNA reads as TGTGCCAGCCGGGGCTCGCGGGGGCTGCCCCAGCATTTT. Translated, it gives CASRGSRGLPQHF.